This record looks at one TCR beta chain sequence and its context. The data were produced by immunoSEQ multiplex PCR, yet TCRdb's version contains in-frame clones alone and is incomplete. The data contain about 94,000 clones, approximately 94% of them seen just once; the ten biggest clones take up 0.22%. The source of the sample is a study of technical replicates of blood from a handful of donors. The CDR3 spans 14 residues. From germline, CDR1 is SGHVS and CDR2 FQNEAQ. The ends were cut back, 5 bases at V and 3 bases at J, with 11 bases in the middle. The sequencing input was T cells isolated from PBMCs. The V gene is TRBV7-8, the J gene TRBJ1-5, with D uncertain. This TCR was sampled from a human donor in good health. In DNA form, the CDR3 reads TGTGCCAGCAGCCACCCGGGGTACAATCAGCCCCAGCATTTT. Its translation is CASSHPGYNQPQHF.